This T cell receptor (beta chain) was identified in a study of blood T cells in healthy people across ages. Overall study findings and caveats: TCR beta diversity correlated strongly with naive T cell percentage.

Primed by a sample-barcoded 5' primer and a J-beta primer mix, a second PCR proceeded for roughly 7 to 11 cycles. MiXCR was run by TCRdb on the 5' RACE reads, yielding one entry per CDR3 protein. There are approximately 350,000 distinct CDR3 sequences in the sample; about 55% occur only once, and around 50% lies in the top ten. Per-sample yields of isolated PBMCs were at least 6 million. The CDR3 is made up of 16 amino acids. The germline gives CDR1 MNHEY, CDR2 SVGAGI. A remark on this clonotype: Its antigen is unknown. At one of its ends the junction is not consistent with the germline gene, which may arise from a read error.

The sequenced sample was blood. The chain couples TRBV6-5 to TRBJ2-3, with D possibly TRBD1 on 6 matching bases. The receptor was isolated from a man in his fifties or sixties in good health. The CDR3 here is CASSNSGAGPTDTQYF. The CDR3 DNA reads TGTGCCAGCAGTAACTCAGGGGCTGGTCCCACAGATACGCAGTATTTT.